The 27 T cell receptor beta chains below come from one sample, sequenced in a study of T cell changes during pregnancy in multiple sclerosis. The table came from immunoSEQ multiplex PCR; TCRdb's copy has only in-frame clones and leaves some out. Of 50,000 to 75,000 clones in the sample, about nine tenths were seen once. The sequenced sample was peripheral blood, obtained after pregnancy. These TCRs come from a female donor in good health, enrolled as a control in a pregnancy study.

The CDR3 here is CASSPRGQGFYNEQFF. The CDR3 DNA sequence: TGTGCCAGCAGCCCTCGGGGACAGGGCTTCTACAATGAGCAGTTCTTC. The chain carries TRBV7-3 and TRBJ2-1; 9 nucleotides line up with TRBD1. The CDR3 totals 16 residues. The V gene end was trimmed by 5 bases and the J gene end by 3 bases; junction bases not matched to a gene: 8. Germline V gene lookup returns CDR1 SGHTA and CDR2 FQGTGA.

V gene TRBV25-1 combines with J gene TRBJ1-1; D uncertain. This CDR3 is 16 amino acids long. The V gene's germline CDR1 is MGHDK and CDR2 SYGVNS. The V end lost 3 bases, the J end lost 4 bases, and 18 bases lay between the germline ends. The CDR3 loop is CASSDSKRRTGTEAFF. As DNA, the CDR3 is TGTGCCAGCAGTGATTCGAAGAGGCGTACGGGCACTGAAGCTTTCTTT.

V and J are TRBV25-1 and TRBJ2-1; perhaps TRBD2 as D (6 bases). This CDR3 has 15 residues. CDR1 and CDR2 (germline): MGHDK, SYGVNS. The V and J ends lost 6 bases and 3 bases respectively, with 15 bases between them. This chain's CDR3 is CASSAHSGSYNEQFF. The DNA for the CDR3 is TGTGCCAGCAGCGCCCACTCCGGGAGCTACAATGAGCAGTTCTTC.

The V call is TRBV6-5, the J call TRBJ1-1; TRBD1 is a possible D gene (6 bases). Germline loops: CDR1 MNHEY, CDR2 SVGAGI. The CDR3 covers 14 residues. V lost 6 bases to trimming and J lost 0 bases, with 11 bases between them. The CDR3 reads CASRIDRMNTEAFF. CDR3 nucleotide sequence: TGTGCCAGCAGGATCGACAGGATGAACACTGAAGCTTTCTTT.

The CDR3 DNA follows: TGTGCCAGCAGCTCACAGGTTAATCAGCCCCAGCATTTT. This encodes CASSSQVNQPQHF. This chain joins TRBV5-5 and TRBJ1-5; D may be TRBD1 (5 bases). Trimming cost V 3 bases and J 4 bases, with 8 bases left between them. The CDR3 length is 13 residues. CDR1 is SGHKS, CDR2 YYEKEE, per germline (reference sequence).

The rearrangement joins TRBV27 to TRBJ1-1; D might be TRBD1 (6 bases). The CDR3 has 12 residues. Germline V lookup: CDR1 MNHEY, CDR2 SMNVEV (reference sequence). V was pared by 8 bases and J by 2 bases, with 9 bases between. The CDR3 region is CASARGNTEAFF. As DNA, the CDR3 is TGTGCCAGCGCCAGGGGAAACACTGAAGCTTTCTTT.

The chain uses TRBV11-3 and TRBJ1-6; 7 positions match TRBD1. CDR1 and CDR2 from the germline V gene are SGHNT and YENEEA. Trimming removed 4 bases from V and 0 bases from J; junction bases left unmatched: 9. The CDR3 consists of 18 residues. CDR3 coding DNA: TGTGCCAGCAGCTCTGGACAGGACCCGAGCTCCTATAATTCACCCCTCCACTTT. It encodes CASSSGQDPSSYNSPLHF. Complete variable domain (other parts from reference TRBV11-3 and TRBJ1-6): EAGVVQSPRYKIIEKKQPVAFWCNPISGHNTLYWYLQNLGQGPELLIRYENEEAVDDSQLPKDRFSAERLKGVDSTLKIQPAELGDSAVYLCASSSGQDPSSYNSPLHFGNGTRLTVT.

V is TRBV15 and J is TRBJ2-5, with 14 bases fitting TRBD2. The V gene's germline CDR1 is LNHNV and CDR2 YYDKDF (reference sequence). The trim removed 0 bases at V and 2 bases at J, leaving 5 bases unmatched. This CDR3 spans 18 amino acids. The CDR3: CATSRDGLAGGLQETQYF. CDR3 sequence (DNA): TGTGCCACCAGCAGAGACGGACTAGCGGGGGGACTACAAGAGACCCAGTACTTC.

The CDR3 loop is CASSLADSEWGHYVREQYF. Written as DNA, the CDR3 is TGTGCCAGCAGCTTAGCTGACAGTGAATGGGGACACTACGTCCGCGAGCAGTACTTC. The rearrangement links TRBV7-9 to TRBJ2-7; D might be TRBD1 (6 bases). This CDR3 comprises 19 residues. Per the germline V gene, CDR1 is SEHNR and CDR2 is FQNEAQ (reference sequence). Trimming shortened V by 0 bases and J by 6 bases, and 27 bases separated the two germline ends.

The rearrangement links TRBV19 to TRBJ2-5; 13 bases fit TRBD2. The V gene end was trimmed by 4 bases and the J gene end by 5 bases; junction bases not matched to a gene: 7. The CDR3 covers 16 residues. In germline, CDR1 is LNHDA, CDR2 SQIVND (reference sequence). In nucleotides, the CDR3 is TGTGCCAGTAGTACAAGAACTAGCGGGGGGGCTGAGACCCAGTACTTC. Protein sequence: CASSTRTSGGAETQYF. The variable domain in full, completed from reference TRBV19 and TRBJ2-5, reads DGGITQSPKYLFRKEGQNVTLSCEQNLNHDAMYWYRQDPGQGLRLIYYSQIVNDFQKGDIAEGYSVSREKKESFPLTVTSAQKNPTAFYLCASSTRTSGGAETQYFGPGTRLLVL.

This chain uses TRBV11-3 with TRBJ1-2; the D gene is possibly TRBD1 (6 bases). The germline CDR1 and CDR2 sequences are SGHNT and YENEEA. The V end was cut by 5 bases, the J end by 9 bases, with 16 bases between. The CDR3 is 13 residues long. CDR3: CASSHRDTESYTF. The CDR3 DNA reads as TGTGCCAGCAGCCACCGGGACACAGAGAGCTACACCTTC.

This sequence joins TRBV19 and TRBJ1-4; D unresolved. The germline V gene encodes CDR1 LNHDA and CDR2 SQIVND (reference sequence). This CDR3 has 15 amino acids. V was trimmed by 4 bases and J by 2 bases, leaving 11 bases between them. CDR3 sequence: CASSTQVGTNEKLFF. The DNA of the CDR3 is TGTGCCAGTAGTACCCAGGTTGGGACTAATGAAAAACTGTTTTTT.

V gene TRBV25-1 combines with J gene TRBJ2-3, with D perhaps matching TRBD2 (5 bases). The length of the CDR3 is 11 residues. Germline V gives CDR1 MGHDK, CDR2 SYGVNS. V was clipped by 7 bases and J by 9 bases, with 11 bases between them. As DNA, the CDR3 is TGTGCCAGCACAGAGGGATACACGCAGTATTTT. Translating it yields CASTEGYTQYF.

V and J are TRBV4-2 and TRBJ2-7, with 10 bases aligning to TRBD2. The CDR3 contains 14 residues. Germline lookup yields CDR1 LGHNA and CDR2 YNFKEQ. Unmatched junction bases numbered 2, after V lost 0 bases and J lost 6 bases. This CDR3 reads CASSQEAGGPEQYF. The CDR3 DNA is TGTGCCAGCAGCCAAGAAGCGGGGGGGCCCGAGCAGTACTTC.

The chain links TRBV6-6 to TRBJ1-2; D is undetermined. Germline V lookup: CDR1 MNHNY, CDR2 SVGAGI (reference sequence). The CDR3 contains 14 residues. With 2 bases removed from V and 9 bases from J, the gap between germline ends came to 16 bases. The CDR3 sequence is CASSYSPEGRSYTF. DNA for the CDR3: TGTGCCAGCAGTTACAGTCCCGAGGGTAGGAGCTACACCTTC.

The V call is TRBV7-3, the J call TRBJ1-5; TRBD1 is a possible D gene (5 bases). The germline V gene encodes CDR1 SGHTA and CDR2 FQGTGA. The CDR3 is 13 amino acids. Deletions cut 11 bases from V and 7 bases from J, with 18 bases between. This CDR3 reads CASGLGVGQPQHF. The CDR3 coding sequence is TGTGCCTCCGGCCTAGGGGTAGGCCAGCCCCAGCATTTT.

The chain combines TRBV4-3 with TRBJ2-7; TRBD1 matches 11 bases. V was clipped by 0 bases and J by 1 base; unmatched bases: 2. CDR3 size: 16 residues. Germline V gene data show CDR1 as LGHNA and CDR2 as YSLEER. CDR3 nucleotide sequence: TGCGCCAGCAGCCAAGACGGGACAGGGGGGTCCTACGAGCAGTACTTC. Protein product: CASSQDGTGGSYEQYF.

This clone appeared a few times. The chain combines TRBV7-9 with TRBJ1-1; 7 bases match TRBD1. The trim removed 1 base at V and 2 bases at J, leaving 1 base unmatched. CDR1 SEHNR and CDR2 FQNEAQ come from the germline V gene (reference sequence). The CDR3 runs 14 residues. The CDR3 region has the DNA TGTGCCAGCAGCTTAGGACAGGGTAACACTGAAGCTTTCTTT. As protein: CASSLGQGNTEAFF. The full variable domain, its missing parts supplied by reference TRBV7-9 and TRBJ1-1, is DTGVSQNPRHKITKRGQNVTFRCDPISEHNRLYWYRQTLGQGPEFLTYFQNEAQLEKSRLLSDRFSAERPKGSFSTLEIQRTEQGDSAMYLCASSLGQGNTEAFFGQGTRLTVV.

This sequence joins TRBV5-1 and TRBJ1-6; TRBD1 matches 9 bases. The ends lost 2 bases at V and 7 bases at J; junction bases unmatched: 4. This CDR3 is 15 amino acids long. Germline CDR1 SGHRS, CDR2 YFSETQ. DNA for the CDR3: TGCGCCAGCAGCTTCGGACAGGGGACCAATTCACCCCTCCACTTT. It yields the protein CASSFGQGTNSPLHF.

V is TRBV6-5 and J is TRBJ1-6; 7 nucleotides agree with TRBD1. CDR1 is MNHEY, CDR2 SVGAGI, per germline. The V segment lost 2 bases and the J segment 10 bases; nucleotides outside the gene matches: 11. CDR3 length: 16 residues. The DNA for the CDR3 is TGTGCCAGCAGTTACCGGACAGGCACCTCCGGATCACCCCTCCACTTT. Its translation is CASSYRTGTSGSPLHF.

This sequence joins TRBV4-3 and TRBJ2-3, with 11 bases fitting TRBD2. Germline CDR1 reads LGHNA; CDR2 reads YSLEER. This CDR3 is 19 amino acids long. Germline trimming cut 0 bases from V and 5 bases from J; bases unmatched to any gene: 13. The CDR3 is CASSQDGSSGGRAQDTQYF. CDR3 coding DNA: TGCGCCAGCAGCCAAGATGGGTCTAGCGGGGGGCGCGCCCAAGATACGCAGTATTTT.

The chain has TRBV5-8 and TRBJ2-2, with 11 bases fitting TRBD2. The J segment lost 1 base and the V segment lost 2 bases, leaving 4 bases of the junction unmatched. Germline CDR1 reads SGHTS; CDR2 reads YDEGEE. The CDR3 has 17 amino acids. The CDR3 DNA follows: TGTGCCAGCAGCTTCACCGGGACTAGCGGGAACACCGGGGAGCTGTTTTTT. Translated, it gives CASSFTGTSGNTGELFF. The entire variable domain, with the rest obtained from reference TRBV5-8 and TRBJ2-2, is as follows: EAGVTQSPTHLIKTRGQQATLRCSPISGHTSVYWYQQALGLGLQFLLWYDEGEERNRGNFPPRFSGRQFPNYSSELNVNALELEDSALYLCASSFTGTSGNTGELFFGEGSRLTVL.

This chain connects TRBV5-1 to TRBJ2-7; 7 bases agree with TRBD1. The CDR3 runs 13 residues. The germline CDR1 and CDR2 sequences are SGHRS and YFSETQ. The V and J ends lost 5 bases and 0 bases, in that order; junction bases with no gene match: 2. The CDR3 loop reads CASRGTDSYEQYF. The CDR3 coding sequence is TGCGCCAGCAGAGGGACAGACTCCTACGAGCAGTACTTC.

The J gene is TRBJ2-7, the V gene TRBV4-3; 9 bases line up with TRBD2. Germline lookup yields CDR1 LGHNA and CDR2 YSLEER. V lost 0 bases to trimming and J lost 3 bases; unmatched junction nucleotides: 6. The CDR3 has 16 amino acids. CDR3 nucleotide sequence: TGCGCCAGCAGCCAAGATCCTAGCGGGATCTTCTACGAGCAGTACTTC. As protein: CASSQDPSGIFYEQYF.

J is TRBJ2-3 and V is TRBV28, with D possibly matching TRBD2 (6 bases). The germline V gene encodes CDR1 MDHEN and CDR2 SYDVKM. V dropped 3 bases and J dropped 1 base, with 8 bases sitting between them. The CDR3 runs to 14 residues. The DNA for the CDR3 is TGTGCCAGCAGTTTCGGGACTCGCACAGATACGCAGTATTTT. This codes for CASSFGTRTDTQYF.

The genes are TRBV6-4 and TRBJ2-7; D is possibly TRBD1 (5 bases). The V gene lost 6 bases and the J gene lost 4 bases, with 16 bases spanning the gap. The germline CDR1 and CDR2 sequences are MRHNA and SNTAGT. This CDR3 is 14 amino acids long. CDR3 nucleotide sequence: TGTGCCAGCAGGCCGGACAAGGGTACGTACGAGCAGTACTTC. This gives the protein CASRPDKGTYEQYF.

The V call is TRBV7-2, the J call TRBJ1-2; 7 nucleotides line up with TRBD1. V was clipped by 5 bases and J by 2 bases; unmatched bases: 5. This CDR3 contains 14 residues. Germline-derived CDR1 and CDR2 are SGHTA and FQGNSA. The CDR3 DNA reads TGTGCCAGCAGCCCGACAGGGTTAAACTATGGCTACACCTTC. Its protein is CASSPTGLNYGYTF.